The present TCR beta chain was sequenced within a study of T-cell reconstitution after alpha-beta-depleted transplantation in children. The CDR3 totals 15 residues. V trimming: 3 bases; J trimming: 5 bases; junction bases outside the gene matches: 8. Germline CDR1 reads SGHRS; CDR2 reads YFSETQ. The TCRbeta library was prepared with unique molecular identifiers. MiXCR was run by TCRdb on the PCR reads, yielding one entry per CDR3 protein. Altogether more than 90,000 distinct CDR3 sequences are present, approximately 10% being singletons, with the ten largest covering 30% to 35%. This clonotype has ten or more counts. Its antigen is still unknown. Study-wide results and caveats: The high TCRbeta diversity at day 60 in some patients came from surviving recipient T cells and thymic progenitors. About two months after transplant, alpha-beta T cells reportedly came from several hundred expanded graft clones. A year had passed since transplant, and T-cell counts and diversity by then came mostly from newly produced T cells.

Sample: PBMCs, taken before TCRalphabeta/CD19-depleted stem cell transplant. This sequence originates from a boy between 2 and 10 years old with acute lymphoblastic leukemia, due to receive a stem cell transplant. This chain links TRBV5-1 with TRBJ2-5; 9 positions match TRBD1. CDR3 region: CASSYGQGRLETQYF. The CDR3 bases are TGCGCCAGCAGCTACGGACAGGGGCGATTGGAGACCCAGTACTTC.